The 16 T cell receptor beta chains below were found in one sample sequenced in a study of graft-versus-host responses after intestinal transplantation. Responders (about 200,000, CFSE-labeled) were co-plated with about 200,000 irradiated, violet-dye-labeled stimulators. TCRdb's table, derived via immunoSEQ multiplex PCR, lists solely in-frame clones and lacks some. This sample carries approximately 14,000 clones, roughly a third of them seen once, and the ten largest clones take 2.3%. The starting material was alloreactive CD8+ T cells from a mixed lymphocyte reaction culture, obtained before intestinal transplant. Sample subset: CFSE-low proliferating T cells sorted from roughly six-day pre-transplant mixed lymphocyte reaction (GvH or HvG direction). The origin of the receptors is a human patient who received an intestinal transplant.

J is TRBJ2-2 and V is TRBV13, with unresolved D. This CDR3 region has 11 residues. CDR1 PRHDT and CDR2 FYEKMQ come from the germline V gene (reference sequence). Trimming pared 3 bases from V and 6 bases from J, leaving 2 bases between. For the CDR3, the DNA is TGTGCCAGCAGCTTCGCCGGGGAGCTGTTTTTT. It is translated as CASSFAGELFF.

The chain employs TRBV4-1 and TRBJ1-1; no clear D gene. Germline CDR1 MGHRA, CDR2 YSYEKL. Trimming stripped 1 base from V and 1 base from J, with 1 base between. The CDR3 covers 12 residues. CDR3 protein: CASSQGNTEAFF. Written as DNA, the CDR3 is TGCGCCAGCAGCCAAGGGAACACTGAAGCTTTCTTT.

The V and J genes are TRBV27 and TRBJ1-5; D perhaps matches TRBD1 (5 bases). The CDR3 extends over 14 amino acids. V lost 5 bases and J lost 3, with 11 bases in between. In germline, CDR1 is MNHEY, CDR2 SMNVEV (reference sequence). The CDR3 nucleotides read TGTGCCAGCAGTCGACCAGGGATCAATCAGCCCCAGCATTTT. Protein: CASSRPGINQPQHF.

This clone was recorded a few times. This chain uses TRBV4-1 with TRBJ2-1; D may be TRBD1 (6 bases). The CDR3 consists of 14 residues. Trimming left V 4 bases short and J 8 bases short, with 15 bases between. The V gene's germline CDR1 is MGHRA and CDR2 YSYEKL. The CDR3: CASSPTGTIDEQFF. The CDR3 nucleotides are TGCGCCAGCAGCCCAACTGGGACAATCGATGAGCAGTTCTTC.

The chain employs TRBV6-1 and TRBJ2-5; TRBD2 might be the D (7 bases). The CDR3 extends over 17 amino acids. Germline assignment: CDR1 MNHNS and CDR2 SASEGT. V was pared by 2 bases and J by 3 bases, with 19 bases between. The CDR3 coding sequence is TGTGCCAGCAGTGAAAGAGGTTTTGCGGGGGCGGAAGAGACCCAGTACTTC. Protein product: CASSERGFAGAEETQYF.

V usage is TRBV11-3 and J usage is TRBJ2-1; 9 positions match TRBD2. J gave up 7 bases and V 5 bases, and 15 bases lay outside the gene matches. The CDR3 has 17 amino acids. Germline-derived CDR1 and CDR2 are SGHNT and YENEEA. The DNA for the CDR3 is TGTGCCAGCAGCCCTACCGACCTAGCGGGGATCACAAATGAGCAGTTCTTC. It yields the protein CASSPTDLAGITNEQFF.

Within the sample, this clone is medium-sized (0.01 to 0.1%). The rearrangement joins TRBV16 to TRBJ1-4; D ambiguous. V was pared by 2 bases and J by 7 bases, with 17 bases between. The CDR3 is made up of 16 amino acids. Germline CDR1 and CDR2: KGHSY and FQNENV. Written as DNA, the CDR3 is TGTGCCAGCAGCCAAACTCCCGACGGTGGAGGTGAAAAACTGTTTTTT. Its protein is CASSQTPDGGGEKLFF.

The V and J genes are TRBV11-2 and TRBJ2-7, with a possible D match to TRBD1 (6 bases). The V gene lost 0 bases and the J gene lost 3 bases, with 12 bases spanning the gap. The CDR3 runs 15 residues. Germline-derived CDR1 and CDR2 are SGHAT and FQNNGV. In DNA form, the CDR3 reads TGTGCCAGCAGCTTAGAGGCAGGGGCCCGCTACGAGCAGTACTTC. This codes for CASSLEAGARYEQYF. Based on the CDR3 plus reference TRBV11-2 and TRBJ2-7, the full variable domain is EAGVAQSPRYKIIEKRQSVAFWCNPISGHATLYWYQQILGQGPKLLIQFQNNGVVDDSQLPKDRFSAERLKGVDSTLKIQPAKLEDSAVYLCASSLEAGARYEQYFGPGTRLTVT.

This clone rates as medium-sized. The gene calls are TRBV27 and TRBJ2-2; no clear D gene. The CDR3 runs to 14 residues. Trimming cost V 8 bases and J 0 bases, with 10 bases left between them. Germline V gene sequence: CDR1 MNHEY, CDR2 SMNVEV (reference sequence). This CDR3 is CASRLFANTGELFF. CDR3 sequence (DNA): TGTGCCAGCCGACTCTTTGCGAACACCGGGGAGCTGTTTTTT.

Sample share makes this clone medium-sized. The chain has TRBV7-9 and TRBJ2-2; TRBD2 aligns across 7 bases. The CDR3 has 12 residues. Losses at the gene ends were 6 bases for V and 7 bases for J; bases not matched to a gene: 2. CDR1 is SEHNR and CDR2 is FQNEAQ in the germline V gene (reference sequence). The CDR3, as DNA: TGTGCCAGCAGTACTAGCGTCGGGGAGCTGTTTTTT. Translated: CASSTSVGELFF.

The chain uses TRBV1 and TRBJ1-5; no DNA check was done on the table's D call, TRBD1. TRBV1 is a pseudogene. The CDR3 loop spans 15 amino acids. The CDR3 protein is CTSSQDTGGQQPQHF. DNA for the CDR3: TGCACCAGCAGCCAAGATACAGGGGGTCAACAGCCCCAGCATTTT.

The chain combines TRBV29-1 with TRBJ2-7, with D perhaps TRBD1 (5 bases). V dropped 7 bases and J dropped 7 bases, with 17 bases sitting between them. The CDR3 runs 12 residues. Per germline, CDR1 SQVTM and CDR2 ANQGSEA. CDR3: CSAGMVTREQYF. CDR3 sequence (DNA): TGCAGCGCAGGGATGGTCACGAGGGAGCAGTACTTC.

The chain has TRBV7-9 and TRBJ1-1, with 9 bases matching TRBD1. Germline CDR1 is SEHNR and CDR2 is FQNEAQ (reference sequence). V gave up 5 bases and J gave up 5 bases; unmatched junction bases: 9. The CDR3 runs to 15 residues. The CDR3 region is CASSPRTGVETEAFF. As DNA, the CDR3 is TGTGCCAGCAGCCCAAGGACAGGGGTGGAGACTGAAGCTTTCTTT.

This clone occurred a few times. The CDR3 loop reads CASRTTEAKNIQYF. CDR3 coding DNA: TGTGCCAGCAGGACTACTGAGGCCAAAAACATTCAGTACTTC. The chain recombines TRBV2 with TRBJ2-4; possibly TRBD2 for D (5 bases). V lost 6 bases and J lost 1, with 10 bases in between. The V gene's germline CDR1 is SNHLY and CDR2 FYNNEI. The CDR3 spans 14 residues. Using reference TRBV2 and TRBJ2-4 for the parts outside the CDR3, the full variable domain is EPEVTQTPSHQVTQMGQEVILRCVPISNHLYFYWYRQILGQKVEFLVSFYNNEISEKSEIFDDQFSVERPDGSNFTLKIRSTKLEDSAMYFCASRTTEAKNIQYFGAGTRLSVL.

This clone was seen once. V and J are TRBV5-1 and TRBJ2-1; a weak D match, TRBD2 (6 bases). The CDR3 extends over 17 amino acids. Deletions cut 0 bases from V and 3 bases from J, with 16 bases between. The germline V gene has CDR1 SGHRS and CDR2 YFSETQ. In DNA, the CDR3 is TGCGCCAGCAGCTTGGAAGACGAGGCGGGGAACTACAATGAGCAGTTCTTC. It specifies CASSLEDEAGNYNEQFF.

The V call is TRBV19, the J call TRBJ2-2; no clear D gene. Between the trimmed V and J ends, which lost 1 base and 1 base, there was a span of 13 bases. The CDR3 has 17 amino acids. CDR1 and CDR2 (germline): LNHDA, SQIVND (reference sequence). The CDR3 DNA is TGTGCCAGTAGTATAGTCCTAAGGACGGGGAACACCGGGGAGCTGTTTTTT. This sequence encodes CASSIVLRTGNTGELFF.